The T cell receptor beta chain described here comes from a study of Graves' ophthalmopathy and Graves' hyperthyroidism listed by TCRdb under 2018. Regarding the study in general: Peripheral blood was collected at initial diagnosis, prior to any treatment. For training and testing, the 100 or so patients in the discovery cohort were randomly divided in a 7:3 ratio. In more than 5 hyperthyroidism patients, the T-cell repertoire of thyroid tissue was compared with the T-cell repertoire of blood. To tell Graves' ophthalmopathy apart from Graves' hyperthyroidism, and to predict which patients would progress to ophthalmopathy, the study relied on TCR beta repertoire signatures. In total, 135 blood samples were TCR-sequenced: approximately 40 ophthalmopathy, over 70 hyperthyroidism and roughly 17 hyperthyroidism-to-ophthalmopathy patients. A discovery set of about a hundred patients (roughly 41 ophthalmopathy, about 58 stable hyperthyroidism) was enrolled to explore V-J signatures distinguishing ophthalmopathy from hyperthyroidism. An independent validation cohort comprised 18 hyperthyroidism patients and some 16 patients who later progressed from hyperthyroidism to ophthalmopathy. Following sample collection, hyperthyroidism patients were given methimazole at a starting dose of 30 mg daily, and ophthalmopathy patients were given high-dose intravenous methylprednisolone.

At least ten counts were recorded for this clonotype. Its antigen is not yet known. No base quality information exists; no much larger clone differs at one position. CDR1 and CDR2, looked up from the germline V gene, are SGHAT and FQNNGV. From cysteine to phenylalanine, the CDR3 is 14 amino acids long. Of all the DNA, just the CDR3 is kept, 42 bases in frame from base 1. The V end loses 0 bases and the J end loses 5 bases, and a stretch of 9 bases separates them. Overall study outcomes, separate from this receptor: In validation, the model predicted ophthalmopathy progression with more than 70% sensitivity and roughly 72% specificity; around twelve predicted patients were CT-confirmed with GO in a median of about 7.1 months. In cross-validation, the 13-signature model distinguished ophthalmopathy from stable hyperthyroidism with approximately 90% sensitivity and about 81% specificity, while in the test set the corresponding values were roughly 80% and 75%. Among expanded thyroid clonotypes with frequency above 0.001, most also showed up in blood, which suggests that blood repertoires may reflect the thyroid immune response. Sample size was not statistically predetermined, and group allocation was not concealed from the investigators.

For repertoire sequencing, the TCR beta CDR3 regions were amplified from RNA transcripts. A first-round RT-PCR used HTBI primers with the Qiagen OneStep RT-PCR kit, followed by a second-round multiplex PCR, size selection and purification. Sequencing of the libraries was carried out on an Illumina HiSeq2000 in paired-end mode with 100 bp reads. The authors' pipeline ran thus. SOAPnuke was used to process the reads, removing any read that contained adapters or uncalled bases, had a mean Phred below 15, or lacked an exact match to the constant primer or identifier. COPE v1.2.5 was used to merge the high-quality paired reads. Clonotypes were defined as unique nucleotide sequences and were aligned to IMGT TRB V, D and J references using MiTCR v1.1. The analysis was limited to V-J combinations with a frequency above 0.0001, which together covered over 98% of repertoires. A TCR clonal expansion and chaos score per V-J combination was defined as the ratio of F50 clonal expansion to chaos observed in the TCRdist matrix. Welch's t-statistics and random forest were used to narrow the features down to around 12 V-J combinations, which were then fed into a naive Bayes classifier. The similarity between thyroid and blood repertoires was quantified using the Morisita-Horn index. TCRdb ran its own pipeline on the public reads, namely fastp trimming at Q25 and MiXCR clone calling, and kept in-frame beta chains. One record per CDR3 amino acid sequence lists the most common genes and DNA. In this record, the V and J calls reflect TCRdb's handling and not the investigators' own analysis. The sample table shows fewer than 400,000 distinct CDR3 sequences, and around 19% are seen once. Together, the top ten hold roughly 1.5% of the sample.

Patients with ophthalmopathy had moderately to severely active disease, with a Clinical Activity Score of 3 or more, a NOSPECS grade of 4 or more, and a disease duration of less than 3 months. Anyone with other autoimmune diseases, uncontrolled infections, pregnancy or lactation was excluded from the study. Clinical symptoms, serum thyroxine, TRAb, thyroid ultrasound and orbital computed tomography formed the basis of the diagnosis. PBMCs were isolated from 8 to 10 ml of fresh peripheral blood by Ficoll-Paque density gradient centrifugation. Total RNA was extracted using Trizol reagent, and RNA quality was checked on an Agilent 2100 Bioanalyzer.

This chain joins TRBV11-2 to TRBJ2-3; matching of 6 bases hints at TRBD2 as the D gene. This TCR came from a woman aged 18 to 35 with Graves' ophthalmopathy. Donor details come from another sample of the same person, matched by shared clones. The sample consisted of peripheral blood. The DNA sequence is TGTGCCAGCAGCTTAGAAAGACTAGTAGATACGCAGTATTTT. Its coded protein is CASSLERLVDTQYF.